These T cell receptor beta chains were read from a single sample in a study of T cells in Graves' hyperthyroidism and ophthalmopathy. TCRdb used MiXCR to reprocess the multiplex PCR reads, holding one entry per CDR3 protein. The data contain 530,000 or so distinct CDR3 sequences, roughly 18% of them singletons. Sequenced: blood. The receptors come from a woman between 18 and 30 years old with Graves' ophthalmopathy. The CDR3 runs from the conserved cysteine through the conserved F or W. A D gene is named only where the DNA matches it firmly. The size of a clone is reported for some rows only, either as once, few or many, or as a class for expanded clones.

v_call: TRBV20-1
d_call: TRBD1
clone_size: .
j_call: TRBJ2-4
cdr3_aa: CSAQGQAYKNIQYF
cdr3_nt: TGCAGTGCCCAGGGACAGGCCTACAAAAACATTCAGTACTTC

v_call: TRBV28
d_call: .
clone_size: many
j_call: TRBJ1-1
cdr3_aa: CASSKIEAFF
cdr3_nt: TGTGCCAGCAGCAAAATTGAAGCTTTCTTT

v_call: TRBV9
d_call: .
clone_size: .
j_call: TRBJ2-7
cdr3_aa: CASSRDIPVDEQYF
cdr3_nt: TGTGCCAGCAGCAGGGACATACCGGTTGACGAGCAGTACTTC

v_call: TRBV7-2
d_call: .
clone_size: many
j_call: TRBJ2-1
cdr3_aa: CASSLTVAPYNEQFF
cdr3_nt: TGTGCCAGCAGCTTAACGGTAGCCCCCTACAATGAGCAGTTCTTC

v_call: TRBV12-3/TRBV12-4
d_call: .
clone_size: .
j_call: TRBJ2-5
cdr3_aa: CASRAGQWGEETQYF
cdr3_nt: TGTGCCAGCAGAGCTGGACAGTGGGGGGAAGAGACCCAGTACTTC

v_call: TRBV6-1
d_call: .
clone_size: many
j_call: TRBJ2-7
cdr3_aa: CASSEEGRASYEQYF
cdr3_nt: TGTGCCAGCAGTGAAGAGGGTAGGGCCTCCTACGAGCAGTACTTC

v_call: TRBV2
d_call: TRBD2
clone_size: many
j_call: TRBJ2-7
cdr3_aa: CASSDELAGGYEQYF
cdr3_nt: TGTGCCAGCAGTGACGAACTAGCGGGAGGCTACGAGCAGTACTTC

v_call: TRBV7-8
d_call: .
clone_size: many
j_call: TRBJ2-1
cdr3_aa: CASSPPGSEQFF
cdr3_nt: TGTGCCAGCAGCCCTCCCGGGAGTGAGCAGTTCTTC

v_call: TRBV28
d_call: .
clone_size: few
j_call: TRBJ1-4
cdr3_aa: CASSLYTANEKLFF
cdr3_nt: TGTGCCAGCAGTTTATACACAGCTAATGAAAAACTGTTTTTT

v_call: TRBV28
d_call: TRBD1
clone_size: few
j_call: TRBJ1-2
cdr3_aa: CATAPQGARGYTF
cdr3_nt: TGTGCCACCGCACCTCAGGGGGCGCGCGGCTACACCTTC

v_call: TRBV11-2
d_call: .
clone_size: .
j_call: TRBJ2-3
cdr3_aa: CASSFPRNRIDTWQYF
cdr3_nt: TGTGCCAGCAGCTTCCCCCGGAACCGAATAGATACGTGGCAGTATTTT

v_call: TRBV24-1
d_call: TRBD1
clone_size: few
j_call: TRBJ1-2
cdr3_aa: CATSGDRDSYGYTF
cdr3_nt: TGTGCCACCAGTGGAGACAGGGATTCCTATGGCTACACCTTC

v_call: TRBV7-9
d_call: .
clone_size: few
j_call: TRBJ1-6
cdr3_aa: CASSLVPPDSPLHF
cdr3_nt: TGTGCCAGCAGCTTAGTACCCCCGGATTCACCCCTCCACTTT

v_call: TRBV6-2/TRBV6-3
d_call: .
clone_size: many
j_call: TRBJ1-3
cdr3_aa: CASSYSSVSGNTIYF
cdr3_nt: TGTGCCAGCAGTTACTCGTCAGTCTCTGGAAACACCATATATTTT

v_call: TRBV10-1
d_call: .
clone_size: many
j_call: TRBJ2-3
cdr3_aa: CASSDGGPTTDTQYF
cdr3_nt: TGCGCCAGCAGTGATGGAGGACCAACCACAGATACGCAGTATTTT

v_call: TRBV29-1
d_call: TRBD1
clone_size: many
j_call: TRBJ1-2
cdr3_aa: CSVSVDRGDYTF
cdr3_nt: TGCAGCGTTTCCGTGGACAGGGGAGACTACACCTTC

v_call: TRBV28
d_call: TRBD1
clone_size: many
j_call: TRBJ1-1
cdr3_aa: CASSSPTSQGTEAFF
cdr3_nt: TGTGCCAGCAGTTCCCCAACTTCACAGGGGACTGAAGCTTTCTTT

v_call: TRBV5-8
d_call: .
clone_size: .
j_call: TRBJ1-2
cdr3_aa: CASSLLLNLVTGSDYGYTF
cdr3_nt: TGTGCCAGCAGCTTGTTGCTGAATTTGGTTACAGGGTCCGACTATGGCTACACCTTC

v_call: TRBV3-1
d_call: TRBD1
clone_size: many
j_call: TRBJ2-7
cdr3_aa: CASSSQGAVYEQYF
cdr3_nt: TGTGCCAGCAGCTCACAGGGGGCGGTCTACGAGCAGTACTTC

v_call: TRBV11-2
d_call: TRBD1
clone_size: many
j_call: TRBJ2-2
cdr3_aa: CASSQLQGATGELFF
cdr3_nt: TGTGCCAGCAGCCAACTACAGGGGGCCACCGGGGAGCTGTTTTTT

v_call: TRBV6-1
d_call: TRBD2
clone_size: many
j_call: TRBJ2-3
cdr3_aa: CASSPTLTSLAGVTDTQYF
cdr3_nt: TGTGCCAGCAGTCCAACTCTCACATCACTAGCGGGGGTCACAGATACGCAGTATTTT

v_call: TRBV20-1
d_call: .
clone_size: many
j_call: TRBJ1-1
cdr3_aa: CSARISEAFF
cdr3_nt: TGCAGTGCTAGAATCTCTGAAGCTTTCTTT

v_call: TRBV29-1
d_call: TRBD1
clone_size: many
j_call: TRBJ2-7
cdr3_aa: CSGGTGGSEQYF
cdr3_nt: TGCAGCGGTGGGACAGGGGGGTCCGAGCAGTACTTC

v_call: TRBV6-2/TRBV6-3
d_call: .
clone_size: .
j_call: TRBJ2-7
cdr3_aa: CASSYLTAEQYF
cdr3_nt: TGTGCCAGCAGTTACTTGACAGCCGAGCAGTACTTC

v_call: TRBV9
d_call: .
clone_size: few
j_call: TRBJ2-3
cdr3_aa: CASGGRQGTDTQYF
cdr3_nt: TGTGCCAGCGGAGGGAGACAGGGCACAGATACGCAGTATTTT

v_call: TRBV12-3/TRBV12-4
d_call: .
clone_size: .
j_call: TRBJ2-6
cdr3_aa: CASRTGLAGANVLTF
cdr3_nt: TGTGCCAGCAGAACAGGTTTGGCTGGGGCCAACGTCCTGACTTTC

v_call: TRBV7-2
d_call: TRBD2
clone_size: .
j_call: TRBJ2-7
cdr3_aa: CASSLYPGRVSEQYF
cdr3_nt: TGTGCCAGCAGCTTATACCCGGGGAGGGTGAGCGAGCAGTACTTC

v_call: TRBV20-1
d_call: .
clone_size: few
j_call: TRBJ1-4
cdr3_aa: CSASVRGWEKLFF
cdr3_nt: TGCAGTGCTAGTGTCAGGGGATGGGAAAAACTGTTTTTT